The rows below give T cell receptor beta chains drawn from one sample of a study of Graves' ophthalmopathy and Graves' hyperthyroidism. TCRdb reprocessed the multiplex PCR reads via MiXCR and lists one record per CDR3 protein. The sample lists 660,000 or so distinct CDR3 sequences, roughly 39% occurring once. Source material: peripheral blood. The receptors originated from an adult man with Graves' ophthalmopathy. Each CDR3 is given with its conserved first and last residue. A D gene is named only where the DNA matches it firmly. For some rows the clone size is stated as once, few or many, or as a class when expanded; others skip it.

size	J	V	D	DNA	CDR3
-	TRBJ1-2	TRBV27	-	TGTGCCAGCAGTGATCGGGGGATGAACTATGGCTACACCTTC	CASSDRGMNYGYTF
-	TRBJ2-7	TRBV7-9	TRBD1	TGTGCCAGCAACCCTGGACAGGGGTTCTTCGAGCAGTACTTC	CASNPGQGFFEQYF
few	TRBJ1-1	TRBV6-6	-	TGTGCCAGCAGTTACCTTGAACGGAGGACTGAAGCTTTCTTT	CASSYLERRTEAFF
many	TRBJ1-2	TRBV5-1	TRBD1	TGCGCCAGCAGCTTGGTCGGACAGGGGATAGGCTACACCTTC	CASSLVGQGIGYTF
few	TRBJ2-3	TRBV24-1	-	TGTGCCACCAGTGATTTGCCGACTACGTACCTCACAGATACGCAGTATTTT	CATSDLPTTYLTDTQYF
few	TRBJ1-5	TRBV20-1	-	TGCAGTGCTAGCAGGACAGTTAGCAATCAGCCCCAGCATTTT	CSASRTVSNQPQHF
many	TRBJ1-5	TRBV2	-	TGTGCCAGCGGGGACACCAGTCCCCAGCATTTT	CASGDTSPQHF
many	TRBJ1-2	TRBV6-1	TRBD1	TGTGCCACCTGGACAGGGGTGGATGGCTACACCTTC	CATWTGVDGYTF
few	TRBJ2-1	TRBV24-1	-	TGTGCCACCAGTGACAGGGGCGAAGAGCAGTTCTTC	CATSDRGEEQFF
-	TRBJ1-2	TRBV7-8	TRBD1	TGTGCCAGCAGCCCTCTCCGACAGGGGAACTATGGCTACACCTTC	CASSPLRQGNYGYTF
many	TRBJ1-1	TRBV7-9	-	TGTGCCAGCAGCTTAAGGGGTCAGGTTACGAACACTGAAGCTTTCTTT	CASSLRGQVTNTEAFF
-	TRBJ2-5	TRBV2	TRBD1	TGTGCCAGCACCCTGAGACAGGGGCCACAAGAGACCCAGTACTTC	CASTLRQGPQETQYF
-	TRBJ1-4	TRBV6-5	TRBD1	TGTGCCAGCAGACAGGGGCATGAAAAACTGTTTTTT	CASRQGHEKLFF
-	TRBJ1-1	TRBV25-1	-	TGTGCCCTCACTGAAGCTTTCTTT	CALTEAFF